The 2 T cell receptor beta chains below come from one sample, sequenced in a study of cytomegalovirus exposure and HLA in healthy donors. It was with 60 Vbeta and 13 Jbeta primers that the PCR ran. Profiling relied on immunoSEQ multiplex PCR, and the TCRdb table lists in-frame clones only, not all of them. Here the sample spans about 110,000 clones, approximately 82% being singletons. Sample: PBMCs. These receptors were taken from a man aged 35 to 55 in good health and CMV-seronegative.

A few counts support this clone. In DNA form, the CDR3 reads TGCGCCAGCAGCCCCACCGGCGGGGGCTCCTACGAGCAGTACTTC. It yields the protein CASSPTGGGSYEQYF. The chain links TRBV4-1 to TRBJ2-7, with 7 bases matching TRBD2. This CDR3 is 15 amino acids long. CDR1 and CDR2 (germline): MGHRA, YSYEKL. Germline trimming cut 4 bases from V and 0 bases from J; bases unmatched to any gene: 6.

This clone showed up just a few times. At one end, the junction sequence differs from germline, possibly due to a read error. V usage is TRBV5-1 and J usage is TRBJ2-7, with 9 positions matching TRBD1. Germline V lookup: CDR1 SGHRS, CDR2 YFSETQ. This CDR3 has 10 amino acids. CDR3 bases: TGCGCCAGCAGCTCAGGACAGGGGAACTTC. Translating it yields CASSSGQGNF.